This is a list of T cell receptor beta chains from one sample in a study of somatic mutations in cytotoxic T cells in rheumatoid arthritis. Assay used: immunoSEQ multiplex PCR; TCRdb lists only in-frame clones, some missing. The sample yields around 16,000 clones, roughly four fifths seen once. The material sequenced was CD8+ T cells sorted from blood. Receptor source: a woman in her forties or fifties with rheumatoid arthritis. Both conserved end residues are part of each CDR3. D genes are given only for firm matches. Rows give clone size only sometimes, using once, few, many, or a class for an expanded clone.

abundance: .
j_gene: TRBJ1-5
v_gene: TRBV4-1
d_gene: .
len: 13
CDR3aa: CASSPQENQPQHF
CDR3nt: TGCGCCAGCAGCCCCCAGGAAAATCAGCCCCAGCATTTT

abundance: .
j_gene: TRBJ2-3
v_gene: TRBV7-9
d_gene: TRBD2
len: 15
CDR3aa: CASSLGLADTDTQYF
CDR3nt: TGTGCCAGCAGCTTAGGACTAGCGGACACAGATACGCAGTATTTT

abundance: .
j_gene: TRBJ2-2
v_gene: TRBV4-3
d_gene: .
len: 16
CDR3aa: CASSQDLGGPPGELFF
CDR3nt: TGCGCCAGCAGCCAAGATCTGGGGGGACCTCCCGGGGAGCTGTTTTTT

abundance: few
j_gene: TRBJ1-1
v_gene: TRBV11-2
d_gene: .
len: 16
CDR3aa: CASSLDSSGPPSTAFF
CDR3nt: TGTGCCAGCAGCTTAGATTCAAGCGGGCCCCCATCGACCGCTTTCTTT

abundance: .
j_gene: TRBJ1-2
v_gene: TRBV20-1
d_gene: .
len: 11
CDR3aa: CSARGPDGYTF
CDR3nt: TGCAGTGCTAGAGGACCGGATGGCTACACCTTC

abundance: .
j_gene: TRBJ2-1
v_gene: TRBV27
d_gene: TRBD2
len: 15
CDR3aa: CASSLVAGGYNEQFF
CDR3nt: TGTGCCAGCAGTTTGGTAGCGGGAGGCTACAATGAGCAGTTCTTC

abundance: .
j_gene: TRBJ1-1
v_gene: TRBV4-1
d_gene: .
len: 13
CDR3aa: CASSQEGDTEAFF
CDR3nt: TGCGCCAGCAGCCAAGAGGGAGACACTGAAGCTTTCTTT

abundance: .
j_gene: TRBJ1-2
v_gene: TRBV6-5
d_gene: .
len: 15
CDR3aa: CASSYSADSFYGYTF
CDR3nt: TGTGCCAGCAGTTACTCGGCGGACAGCTTCTATGGCTACACCTTC

abundance: once
j_gene: TRBJ1-1
v_gene: TRBV7-3
d_gene: TRBD1
len: 16
CDR3aa: CASSFTGTGGLTEAFF
CDR3nt: TGTGCCAGCAGTTTCACCGGGACAGGGGGTTTAACTGAAGCTTTCTTT

abundance: .
j_gene: TRBJ1-1
v_gene: TRBV19
d_gene: .
len: 13
CDR3aa: CASSDGLNTEAFF
CDR3nt: TGTGCCAGTAGTGACGGATTGAACACTGAAGCTTTCTTT

abundance: .
j_gene: TRBJ2-7
v_gene: TRBV19
d_gene: .
len: 14
CDR3aa: CASSMANSANEQYF
CDR3nt: TGTGCCAGTAGTATGGCCAACTCGGCCAACGAGCAGTACTTC

abundance: once
j_gene: TRBJ2-3
v_gene: TRBV11-2
d_gene: TRBD2
len: 15
CDR3aa: CASSPGLAGADTQYF
CDR3nt: TGTGCCAGCAGTCCCGGACTAGCGGGGGCGGATACGCAGTATTTT

abundance: .
j_gene: TRBJ2-5
v_gene: TRBV18
d_gene: TRBD2
len: 14
CDR3aa: CASSPGDYPETQYF
CDR3nt: TGTGCCAGCTCACCCGGGGACTACCCAGAGACCCAGTACTTC

abundance: .
j_gene: TRBJ2-5
v_gene: TRBV28
d_gene: .
len: 14
CDR3aa: CASRKDSNQETQYF
CDR3nt: TGTGCCAGCAGAAAGGACAGCAACCAAGAGACCCAGTACTTC

abundance: .
j_gene: TRBJ2-1
v_gene: TRBV5-4
d_gene: .
len: 15
CDR3aa: CASSLDNYAYNEQFF
CDR3nt: TGTGCCAGCAGCTTGGATAACTACGCCTACAATGAGCAGTTCTTC

abundance: .
j_gene: TRBJ2-7
v_gene: TRBV7-9
d_gene: TRBD1
len: 16
CDR3aa: CASSSLDRPSSYEQYF
CDR3nt: TGTGCCAGCAGCTCACTGGACAGGCCGAGCTCCTACGAGCAGTACTTC

abundance: .
j_gene: TRBJ2-3
v_gene: TRBV14
d_gene: .
len: 12
CDR3aa: CASSQETDTQYF
CDR3nt: TGTGCCAGCAGCCAAGAGACAGATACGCAGTATTTT

abundance: .
j_gene: TRBJ2-1
v_gene: TRBV27
d_gene: .
len: 14
CDR3aa: CASSVSGRYNEQFF
CDR3nt: TGTGCCAGCAGTGTCAGCGGGCGATACAATGAGCAGTTCTTC

abundance: .
j_gene: TRBJ2-3
v_gene: TRBV9
d_gene: .
len: 16
CDR3aa: CASSALSRLGPDTQYF
CDR3nt: TGTGCCAGCAGCGCCCTTAGCAGGTTAGGCCCAGATACGCAGTATTTT

abundance: .
j_gene: TRBJ1-6
v_gene: TRBV6-5
d_gene: TRBD1
len: 14
CDR3aa: CASSRRQGDSPLHF
CDR3nt: TGTGCCAGCAGCCGACGACAGGGCGATTCACCCCTCCACTTT

abundance: few
j_gene: TRBJ1-1
v_gene: TRBV19
d_gene: .
len: 14
CDR3aa: CASSLDRQNTEAFF
CDR3nt: TGTGCCAGTAGTCTAGACAGACAGAACACTGAAGCTTTCTTT

abundance: .
j_gene: TRBJ1-2
v_gene: TRBV15
d_gene: .
len: 11
CDR3aa: CATSEGGGYTF
CDR3nt: TGTGCCACCAGCGAAGGGGGTGGCTACACCTTC

abundance: .
j_gene: TRBJ1-2
v_gene: TRBV7-9
d_gene: .
len: 15
CDR3aa: CASSLGGSANYGYTF
CDR3nt: TGTGCCAGCAGCTTAGGGGGATCCGCTAACTATGGCTACACCTTC

abundance: .
j_gene: TRBJ2-3
v_gene: TRBV9
d_gene: .
len: 15
CDR3aa: CASSVVGSEADTQYF
CDR3nt: TGTGCCAGCAGCGTAGTGGGTAGCGAGGCAGATACGCAGTATTTT

abundance: .
j_gene: TRBJ1-4
v_gene: TRBV27
d_gene: .
len: 14
CDR3aa: CASSFGGGGEKLFF
CDR3nt: TGTGCCAGCAGTTTTGGCGGCGGGGGTGAAAAACTGTTTTTT

abundance: .
j_gene: TRBJ1-2
v_gene: TRBV7-2
d_gene: .
len: 14
CDR3aa: CASSLGVGLSGHTF
CDR3nt: TGTGCCAGCAGCTTAGGGGTAGGACTGTCTGGTCACACCTTC

abundance: .
j_gene: TRBJ1-1
v_gene: TRBV7-3
d_gene: .
len: 12
CDR3aa: CASSTGGTEAFF
CDR3nt: TGTGCCAGCAGCACCGGGGGCACTGAAGCTTTCTTT

abundance: .
j_gene: TRBJ2-7
v_gene: TRBV14
d_gene: .
len: 15
CDR3aa: CASSRNLQGAYEQYF
CDR3nt: TGTGCCAGCAGCCGTAACCTACAGGGAGCCTACGAGCAGTACTTC

abundance: .
j_gene: TRBJ1-5
v_gene: TRBV6-1
d_gene: .
len: 16
CDR3aa: CASNEDSGLQYQPQHF
CDR3nt: TGTGCCAGCAATGAAGACTCGGGGTTACAGTATCAGCCCCAGCATTTT

abundance: once
j_gene: TRBJ1-2
v_gene: TRBV4-1
d_gene: TRBD1
len: 15
CDR3aa: CASSQAGGANYGYTF
CDR3nt: TGCGCCAGCAGCCAGGCAGGGGGCGCGAACTATGGCTACACCTTC

abundance: once
j_gene: TRBJ2-7
v_gene: TRBV11-2
d_gene: .
len: 12
CDR3aa: CASKADSYEQYF
CDR3nt: TGTGCCAGCAAAGCGGACTCCTACGAGCAGTACTTC

abundance: .
j_gene: TRBJ2-1
v_gene: TRBV11-2
d_gene: .
len: 15
CDR3aa: CASSSRDIDYNEQFF
CDR3nt: TGTGCCAGCAGCTCCCGGGACATCGACTACAATGAGCAGTTCTTC

abundance: .
j_gene: TRBJ2-1
v_gene: TRBV7-9
d_gene: TRBD2
len: 16
CDR3aa: CASSLERGGRNNEQFF
CDR3nt: TGTGCCAGCAGCTTAGAGCGGGGGGGCCGGAACAATGAGCAGTTCTTC

abundance: .
j_gene: TRBJ2-2
v_gene: TRBV7-8
d_gene: .
len: 15
CDR3aa: CASSLERGGAGELFF
CDR3nt: TGTGCCAGCAGCTTAGAAAGGGGGGGGGCCGGGGAGCTGTTTTTT

abundance: .
j_gene: TRBJ2-7
v_gene: TRBV28
d_gene: .
len: 13
CDR3aa: CASSLSRSLEQYF
CDR3nt: TGTGCCAGCAGTTTATCCCGAAGTTTGGAGCAGTACTTC

abundance: .
j_gene: TRBJ2-7
v_gene: TRBV15
d_gene: .
len: 18
CDR3aa: CATSRAQSRTPLEYEQYF
CDR3nt: TGTGCCACCAGCAGAGCTCAGTCGAGGACACCTCTGGAGTACGAGCAGTACTTC

abundance: once
j_gene: TRBJ1-1
v_gene: TRBV19
d_gene: TRBD1
len: 16
CDR3aa: CASSIIGERGPTEAFF
CDR3nt: TGTGCCAGTAGTATAATTGGGGAAAGGGGGCCTACTGAAGCTTTCTTT

abundance: .
j_gene: TRBJ2-3
v_gene: TRBV7-9
d_gene: .
len: 14
CDR3aa: CASSSPYDPDTQYF
CDR3nt: TGTGCCAGCAGCTCACCATACGACCCAGATACGCAGTATTTT

abundance: few
j_gene: TRBJ2-1
v_gene: TRBV6-4
d_gene: TRBD2
len: 15
CDR3aa: CASSDSSGSYNEQFF
CDR3nt: TGTGCCAGCAGTGACTCTAGCGGGAGCTACAATGAGCAGTTCTTC

abundance: .
j_gene: TRBJ1-2
v_gene: TRBV7-9
d_gene: .
len: 15
CDR3aa: CASSLAGVGVYGYTF
CDR3nt: TGTGCCAGCAGCTTAGCAGGAGTTGGGGTTTACGGCTACACCTTC

abundance: .
j_gene: TRBJ2-1
v_gene: TRBV11-1
d_gene: .
len: 16
CDR3aa: CASRNKNKHSYNEQFF
CDR3nt: TGTGCCAGCAGAAACAAGAACAAGCATTCCTACAATGAGCAGTTCTTC

abundance: few
j_gene: TRBJ2-3
v_gene: TRBV27
d_gene: .
len: 15
CDR3aa: CASSLSWSSADTQYF
CDR3nt: TGTGCCAGCAGTTTATCGTGGTCTAGCGCAGATACGCAGTATTTT

abundance: .
j_gene: TRBJ1-2
v_gene: TRBV6-1
d_gene: .
len: 13
CDR3aa: CASSDPDTYGYTF
CDR3nt: TGTGCCAGCAGTGATCCGGACACCTATGGCTACACCTTC

abundance: few
j_gene: TRBJ1-2
v_gene: TRBV6-5
d_gene: .
len: 12
CDR3aa: CASSQDSYGYTF
CDR3nt: TGTGCCAGCAGTCAGGACAGCTATGGCTACACCTTC

abundance: .
j_gene: TRBJ2-7
v_gene: TRBV6-1
d_gene: .
len: 11
CDR3aa: CASSPRFEQYF
CDR3nt: TGTGCCAGCAGTCCGAGGTTCGAGCAGTACTTC

abundance: .
j_gene: TRBJ1-2
v_gene: TRBV27
d_gene: .
len: 14
CDR3aa: CASSFGAGAYGYTF
CDR3nt: TGTGCCAGCAGCTTCGGTGCAGGGGCCTATGGCTACACCTTC

abundance: .
j_gene: TRBJ2-4
v_gene: TRBV6-5
d_gene: .
len: 14
CDR3aa: CASSYGGAKNIQYF
CDR3nt: TGTGCCAGCAGTTATGGGGGCGCCAAAAACATTCAGTACTTC

abundance: .
j_gene: TRBJ2-1
v_gene: TRBV30
d_gene: .
len: 15
CDR3aa: CAWSPRPPGYNEQFF
CDR3nt: TGTGCCTGGAGCCCAAGACCCCCCGGGTACAATGAGCAGTTCTTC